This T cell receptor beta chain was observed in a study of CD8+ T cells in alopecia areata. As for the study in general: Scoring of treated patients' severity used the percentage of affected scalp area.

Sequencing relied on a cDNA template that was reverse transcribed from extracted RNA. Produced via immunoSEQ multiplex PCR; TCRdb's table is partial and in-frame only. The sample carries around 180,000 clones, roughly three fifths recorded once. The sample holds a few counts of this clone. Regarding treatment: oral pan-JAK inhibitor, 5-10 mg twice daily. Sorting separated CD4+ and CD8+ T cells out of PBMCs. This sequence originates from a human donor with alopecia areata. Sequenced here: CD4+ T cells sorted from blood, sampled around week 50, from a patient treated with tofacitinib.

The CDR3 reads CASSRRSSPDLGGAKNIQYF. DNA for the CDR3: TGCGCCAGCAGTCGCCGAAGCAGTCCCGACCTGGGGGGAGCCAAAAACATTCAGTACTTC. J is TRBJ2-4 and V is TRBV23-1, with D maybe TRBD2 (6 bases). TRBV23-1 is labeled an ORF, and its function is uncertain. This CDR3 is built from 20 residues. The ends were cut back, 4 bases at V and 0 bases at J, with 25 bases in the middle.